These 6 T cell receptor beta chains originate from one sample sequenced in a study of CD8+ T cells in alopecia areata. cDNA serving as the sequencing template came from extracted, reverse transcribed RNA. Measured with immunoSEQ multiplex PCR; TCRdb has only the in-frame clones, and not every one. Among some 150,000 clones listed, 67% were seen once. Sequenced material: CD8+ T cells sorted from blood, taken at week 0. These receptors were collected from a human donor with alopecia areata.

In DNA form, the CDR3 reads TGTGCCTGGAGTGTCATGGTTAGCGGGGGCAACAATGAGCAGTTCTTC. This encodes CAWSVMVSGGNNEQFF. The chain combines TRBV30 with TRBJ2-1; the match to TRBD2 covers 9 bases. The V gene's germline CDR1 is GTSNPN and CDR2 SVGIG (reference sequence). The trim removed 0 bases at V and 5 bases at J, leaving 8 bases unmatched. CDR3 size: 16 residues. The full variable domain, completed using reference TRBV30 and TRBJ2-1, is SQTIHQWPATLVQPVGSPLSLECTVEGTSNPNLYWYRQAAGRGLQLLFYSVGIGQISSEVPQNLSASRPQDRQFILSSKKLLLSDSGFYLCAWSVMVSGGNNEQFFGPGTRLTVL.

This clone was seen just once. The chain joins TRBV7-9 to TRBJ1-2; D unclear. The CDR3 length is 13 residues. The V end was cut by 4 bases, the J end by 1 base, with 7 bases between. Germline lookup yields CDR1 SEHNR and CDR2 FQNEAQ (reference sequence). In DNA form, the CDR3 reads TGTGCCAGCAGCTCCGATCTTAACTATGGCTACACCTTC. It encodes CASSSDLNYGYTF.

This chain connects TRBV9 to TRBJ2-1; 8 nucleotides match TRBD2. This CDR3 contains 14 residues. J was trimmed by 2 bases and V by 7 bases; bases with no gene match: 5. Germline CDR1 reads SGDLS; CDR2 reads YYNGEE. The CDR3 DNA is TGTGCCAGCGAACCGGGACTAGCCTACAATGAGCAGTTCTTC. Translating gives CASEPGLAYNEQFF.

The chain combines TRBV27 with TRBJ2-7, with no clear D. The CDR3 consists of 14 residues. CDR1 is MNHEY, CDR2 SMNVEV, per germline (reference sequence). V lost 1 base, J lost 5 bases, and 12 bases lay in between. CDR3 loop: CASSLYGVPDEQYF. The CDR3 DNA reads as TGTGCCAGCAGTTTATATGGAGTCCCCGACGAGCAGTACTTC.

This rearrangement joins TRBV29-1 to TRBJ1-2, with TRBD1 as a possible D gene (6 bases). Germline CDR1 and CDR2: SQVTM and ANQGSEA. The germline V and J ends were trimmed by 3 bases and 4 bases, with 9 bases remaining between them. The CDR3 contains 12 residues. This CDR3 reads CSVDGQIYGYTF. DNA of the CDR3: TGCAGCGTTGATGGACAGATCTATGGCTACACCTTC.

The V call is TRBV30, the J call TRBJ1-2; D not resolved. The CDR3 totals 15 residues. Trimming cost V 0 bases and J 4 bases, with 15 bases left between them. From germline, CDR1 is GTSNPN and CDR2 SVGIG (reference sequence). DNA for the CDR3: TGTGCCTGGAGTGTCGGGTCGGGGTTCGGCTATGGCTACACCTTC. It yields the protein CAWSVGSGFGYGYTF.